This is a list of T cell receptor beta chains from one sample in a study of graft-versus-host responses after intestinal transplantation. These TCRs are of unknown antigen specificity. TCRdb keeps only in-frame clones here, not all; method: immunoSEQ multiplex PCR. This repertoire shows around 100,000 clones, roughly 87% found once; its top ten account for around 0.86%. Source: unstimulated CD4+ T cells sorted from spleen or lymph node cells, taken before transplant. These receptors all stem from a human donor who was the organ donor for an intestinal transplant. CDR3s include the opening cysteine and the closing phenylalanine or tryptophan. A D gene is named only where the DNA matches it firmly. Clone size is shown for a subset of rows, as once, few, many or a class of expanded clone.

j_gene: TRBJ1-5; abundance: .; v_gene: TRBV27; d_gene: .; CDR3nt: TGTGCCTACGTTTATCAGCCCCAGCATTTT; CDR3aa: CAYVYQPQHF
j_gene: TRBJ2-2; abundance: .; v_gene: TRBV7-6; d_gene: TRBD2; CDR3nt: TGTGCCAGCAGCGGTAGCGGGGGGCCATCCGGGGAGCTGTTTTTT; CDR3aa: CASSGSGGPSGELFF
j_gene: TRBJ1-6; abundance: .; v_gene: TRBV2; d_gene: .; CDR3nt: TGTGCCAGCAGTGAAATAAGGGATTCACCCCTCCACTTT; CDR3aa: CASSEIRDSPLHF
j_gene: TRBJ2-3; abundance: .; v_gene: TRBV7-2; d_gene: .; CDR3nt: TGTGCCAGCAGCCAAAACGCTCTAGGGTCCACAGATACGCAGTATTTT; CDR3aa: CASSQNALGSTDTQYF
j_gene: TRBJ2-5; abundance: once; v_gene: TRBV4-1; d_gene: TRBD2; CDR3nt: TGCGCCAGCAGCCCAAGCGGGGGGCAAGAGACCCAGTACTTC; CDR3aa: CASSPSGGQETQYF
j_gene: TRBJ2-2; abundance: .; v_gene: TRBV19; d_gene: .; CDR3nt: TGTGCCAGTAGTATCCGATCTGACCCCGGGGAGCTGTTTTTT; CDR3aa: CASSIRSDPGELFF
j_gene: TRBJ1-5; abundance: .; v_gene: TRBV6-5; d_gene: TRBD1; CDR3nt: TGTGCCAGGCCAACAGGGGACACCAATCAGCCCCAGCATTTT; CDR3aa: CARPTGDTNQPQHF
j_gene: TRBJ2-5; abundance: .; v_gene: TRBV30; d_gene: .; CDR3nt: TGTGCCTGGAGTGTACCCCCCCACAGGGAAGAGACCCAGTACTTC; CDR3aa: CAWSVPPHREETQYF
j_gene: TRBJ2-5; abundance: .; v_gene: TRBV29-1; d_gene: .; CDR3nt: TGCAGCGTTGATGAGGGAGTGTACCAAGAGACCCAGTACTTC; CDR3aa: CSVDEGVYQETQYF
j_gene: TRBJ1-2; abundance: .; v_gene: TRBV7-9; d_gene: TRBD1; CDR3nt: TGTGCCAGCAGCCGCACGCCGGGACAGGGGGCAGTGAGCTATGGCTACACCTTC; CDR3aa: CASSRTPGQGAVSYGYTF
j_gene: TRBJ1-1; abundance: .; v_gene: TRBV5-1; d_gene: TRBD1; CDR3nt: TGCGCCTCAACGGGACAGGCGAACACTGAAGCTTTCTTT; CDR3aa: CASTGQANTEAFF
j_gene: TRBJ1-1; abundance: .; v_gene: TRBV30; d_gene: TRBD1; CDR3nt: TGTGCCCTAGACAGGGGGCAACGGGTGGGCACTGAAGCTTTCTTT; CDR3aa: CALDRGQRVGTEAFF
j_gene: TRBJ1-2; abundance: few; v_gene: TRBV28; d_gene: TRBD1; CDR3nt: TGTGCCAGCAGTATCCGGGACAGGGTAGGAGGCTACACCTTC; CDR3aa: CASSIRDRVGGYTF
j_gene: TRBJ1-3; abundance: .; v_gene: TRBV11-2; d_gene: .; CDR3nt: TGTGCCAGCAGCCTACAAGGGGGGCCTGGAAACACCATATATTTT; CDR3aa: CASSLQGGPGNTIYF
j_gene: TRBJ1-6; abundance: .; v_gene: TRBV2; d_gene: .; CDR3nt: TGTGCCAGCAGAAAAGGGACAATCTATAATTCACCCCTCCACTTT; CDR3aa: CASRKGTIYNSPLHF
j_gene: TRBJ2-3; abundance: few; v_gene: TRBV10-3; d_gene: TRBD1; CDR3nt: TGTGCCATCACAGCTCAAACGGGGGCAGGGGGCATAGATACGCAGTATTTT; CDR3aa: CAITAQTGAGGIDTQYF
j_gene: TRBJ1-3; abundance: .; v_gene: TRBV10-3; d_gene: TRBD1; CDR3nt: TGTGCCATCAGGGACAGGGGTGGAAACACCATATATTTT; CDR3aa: CAIRDRGGNTIYF
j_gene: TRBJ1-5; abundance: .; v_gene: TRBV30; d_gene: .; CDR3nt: TGTGCCTGGAGTCATAACGCCGGCGGTCAGCCCCAGCATTTT; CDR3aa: CAWSHNAGGQPQHF
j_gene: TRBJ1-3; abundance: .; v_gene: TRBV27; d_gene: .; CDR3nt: TGTGCCAGCAGCCGCACAGGGACTGGAAACACCATATATTTT; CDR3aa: CASSRTGTGNTIYF
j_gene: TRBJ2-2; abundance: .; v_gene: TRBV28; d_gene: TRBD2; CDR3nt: TGTGCCAGCACCCGGGGGGGCCCCAACACCGGGGAGCTGTTTTTT; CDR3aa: CASTRGGPNTGELFF
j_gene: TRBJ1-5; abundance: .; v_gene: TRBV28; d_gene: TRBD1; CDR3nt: TGTGCCAGCAGTGTTAAAGGGACAGGGGCCTTCCAGCCCCAGCATTTT; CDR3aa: CASSVKGTGAFQPQHF
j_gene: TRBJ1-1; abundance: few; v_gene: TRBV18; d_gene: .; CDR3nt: TGTGCCAGCTCGACGTACGGAATGAACACTGAAGCTTTCTTT; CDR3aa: CASSTYGMNTEAFF
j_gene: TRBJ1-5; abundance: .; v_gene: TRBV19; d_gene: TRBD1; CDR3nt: TGTGCCAGCACGAAACGGGTAGGGGGCGGAAATCAGCCCCAGCATTTT; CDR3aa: CASTKRVGGGNQPQHF
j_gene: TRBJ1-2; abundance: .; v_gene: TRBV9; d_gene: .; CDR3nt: TGTGCCAGCAGCCCCCCAGGGGCGTGGGGCTACACCTTC; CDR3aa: CASSPPGAWGYTF
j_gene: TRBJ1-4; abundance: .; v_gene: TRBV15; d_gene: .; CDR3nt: TGTGCCACCAGCAGAGATCCGGCGCCTAATGAAAAACTGTTTTTT; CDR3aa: CATSRDPAPNEKLFF
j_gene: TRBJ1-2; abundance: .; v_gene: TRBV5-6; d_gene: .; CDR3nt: TGTGCCAGCAGCTTGGACAGGGAGGGGTATGGCTACACCTTC; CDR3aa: CASSLDREGYGYTF
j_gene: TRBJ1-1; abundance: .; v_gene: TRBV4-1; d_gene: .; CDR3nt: TGCGCCAGCAGCCCCCTACCGAGAGGGAACACTGAAGCTTTCTTT; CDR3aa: CASSPLPRGNTEAFF
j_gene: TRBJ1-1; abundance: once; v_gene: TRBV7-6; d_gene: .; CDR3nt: TGTGCCAGCAGCCCTATGGGGACCTATAGGAACACTGAAGCTTTCTTT; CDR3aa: CASSPMGTYRNTEAFF
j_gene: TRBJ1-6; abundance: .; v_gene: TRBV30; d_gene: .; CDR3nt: TGTGCCTGGAGGAACAGGGAGGAAAATTCACCCCTCCACTTT; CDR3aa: CAWRNREENSPLHF
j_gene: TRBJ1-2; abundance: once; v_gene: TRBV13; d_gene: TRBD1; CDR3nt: TGTGCCAGCAGCTCCCAACGGTCCGGGACAGGGTGGTATGGCTACACCTTC; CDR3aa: CASSSQRSGTGWYGYTF
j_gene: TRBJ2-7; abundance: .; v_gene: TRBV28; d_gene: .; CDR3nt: TGTGCCAGCAGTTCCTACAGGGATGAGCAGTACTTC; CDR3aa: CASSSYRDEQYF
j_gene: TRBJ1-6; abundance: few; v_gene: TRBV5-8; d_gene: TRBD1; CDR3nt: TGTGCCAGCCGCCTGACAGGGATACTTTCACCCCTCCACTTT; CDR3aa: CASRLTGILSPLHF
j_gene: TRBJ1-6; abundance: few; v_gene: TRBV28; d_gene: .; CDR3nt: TGTGCCAGCACGATGACGGGTTCACCCCTCCACTTT; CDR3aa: CASTMTGSPLHF
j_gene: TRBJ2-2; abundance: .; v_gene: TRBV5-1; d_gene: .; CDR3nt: TGCGCCAGCAGCCCACTGATGGTCCCCTACGGCGGGGAGCTGTTTTTT; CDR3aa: CASSPLMVPYGGELFF
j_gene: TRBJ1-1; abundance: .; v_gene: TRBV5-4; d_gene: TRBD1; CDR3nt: TGTGCCAGCAGCATAGGACAGGGGCTGAACACTGAAGCTTTCTTT; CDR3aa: CASSIGQGLNTEAFF
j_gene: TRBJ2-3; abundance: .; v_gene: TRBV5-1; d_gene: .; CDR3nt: TGCGCCAGCAGTCGTGGTGCAGATACGCAGTATTTT; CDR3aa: CASSRGADTQYF
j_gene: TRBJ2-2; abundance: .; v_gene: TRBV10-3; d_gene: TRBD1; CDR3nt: TGTGCCATCAGCCAGGGGGCGACGAACACCGGGGAGCTGTTTTTT; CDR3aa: CAISQGATNTGELFF
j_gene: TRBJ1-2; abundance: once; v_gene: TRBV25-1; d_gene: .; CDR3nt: TGTGCCAGCAGTGAATCCCCTAGGGGAGGCTACACCTTC; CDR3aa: CASSESPRGGYTF
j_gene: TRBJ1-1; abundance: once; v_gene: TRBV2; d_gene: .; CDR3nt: TGTGCCAGCAGAAGAGACGGTGAAGCTTTCTTT; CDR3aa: CASRRDGEAFF
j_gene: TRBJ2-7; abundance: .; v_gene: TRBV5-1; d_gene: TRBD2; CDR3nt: TGCGCCAGCAGCTTGGCCGAACTAGCGGGGATCCACGAGCAGTACTTC; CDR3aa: CASSLAELAGIHEQYF
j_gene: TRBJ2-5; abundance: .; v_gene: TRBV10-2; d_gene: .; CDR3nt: TGCGCCAGCAAAAGGTCGGGGGAAGAGACCCAGTACTTC; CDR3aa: CASKRSGEETQYF
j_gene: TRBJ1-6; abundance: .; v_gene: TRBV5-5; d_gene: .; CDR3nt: TGTGCCAGCAGCTTGGAAGAGGGTTATCTCCTCCACTTT; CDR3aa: CASSLEEGYLLHF
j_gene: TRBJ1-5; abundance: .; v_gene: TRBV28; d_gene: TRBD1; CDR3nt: TGTGCCAGCAGTGCCGGGACAGGGGTAAATAGCAATCAGCCCCAGCATTTT; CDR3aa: CASSAGTGVNSNQPQHF
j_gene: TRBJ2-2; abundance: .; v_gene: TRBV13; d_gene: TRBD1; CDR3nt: TGTGCCAGCAGCTTAGGCGAGACGACAGGGGTGTCCGGGGAGCTGTTTTTT; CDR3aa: CASSLGETTGVSGELFF
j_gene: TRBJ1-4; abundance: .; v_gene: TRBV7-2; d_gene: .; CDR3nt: TGTGCCAGCAGCTTGGGGGGGCTCACTAATGAAAAACTGTTTTTT; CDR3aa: CASSLGGLTNEKLFF
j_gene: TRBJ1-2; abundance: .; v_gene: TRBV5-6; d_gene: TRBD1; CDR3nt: TGTGCCAGCAGCTGGGACAGAGCTAACTATGGCTACACCTTC; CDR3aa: CASSWDRANYGYTF
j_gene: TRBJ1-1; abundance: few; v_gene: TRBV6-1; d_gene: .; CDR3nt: TGTGCCAGCAGTGAAAGAGGGCAGAGAAACACTGAAGCTTTCTTT; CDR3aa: CASSERGQRNTEAFF
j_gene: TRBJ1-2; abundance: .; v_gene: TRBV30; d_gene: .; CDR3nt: TGTGCCTGGAGTGCAGAACAGGGACTAAGGGGCTACACCTTC; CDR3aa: CAWSAEQGLRGYTF
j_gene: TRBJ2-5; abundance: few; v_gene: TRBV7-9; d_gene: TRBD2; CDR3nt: TGTGCCAGCAGCCCGGGACTAGCGGAAGAGACCCAGTACTTC; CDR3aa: CASSPGLAEETQYF
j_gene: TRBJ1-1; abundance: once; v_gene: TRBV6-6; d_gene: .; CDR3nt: TGTGCCAGCAGTTATCTAAATGAAGCTTTCTTT; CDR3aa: CASSYLNEAFF
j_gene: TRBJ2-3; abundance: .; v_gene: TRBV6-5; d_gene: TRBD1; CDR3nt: TGTGCCAGCAGTCCGACAGGGGGGTTCACAGATACGCAGTATTTT; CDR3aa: CASSPTGGFTDTQYF
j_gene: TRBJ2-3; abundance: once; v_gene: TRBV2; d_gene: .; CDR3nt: TGTGCCAGCAGGGTACAGGGTTGGGCAGATACGCAGTATTTT; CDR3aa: CASRVQGWADTQYF
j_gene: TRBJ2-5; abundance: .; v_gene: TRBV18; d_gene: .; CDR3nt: TGTGCCAGCTCACCACTTATTGGGGAGACCCAGTACTTC; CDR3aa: CASSPLIGETQYF